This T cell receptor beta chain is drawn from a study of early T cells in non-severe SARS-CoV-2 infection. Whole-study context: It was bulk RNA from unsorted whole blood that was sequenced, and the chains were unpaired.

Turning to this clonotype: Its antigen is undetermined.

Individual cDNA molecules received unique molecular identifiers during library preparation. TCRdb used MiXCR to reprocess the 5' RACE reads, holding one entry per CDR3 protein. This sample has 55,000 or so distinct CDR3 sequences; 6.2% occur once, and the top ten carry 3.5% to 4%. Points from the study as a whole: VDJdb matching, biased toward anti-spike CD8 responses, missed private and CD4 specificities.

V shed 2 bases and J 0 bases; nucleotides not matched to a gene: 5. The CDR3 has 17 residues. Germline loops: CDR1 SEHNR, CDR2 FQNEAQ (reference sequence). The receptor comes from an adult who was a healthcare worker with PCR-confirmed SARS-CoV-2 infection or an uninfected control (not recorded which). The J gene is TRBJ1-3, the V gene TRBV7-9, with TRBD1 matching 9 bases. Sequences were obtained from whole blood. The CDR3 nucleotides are TGTGCCAGCAGCTTACGGACAGGGGACAACTCTGGAAACACCATATATTTT. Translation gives CASSLRTGDNSGNTIYF.